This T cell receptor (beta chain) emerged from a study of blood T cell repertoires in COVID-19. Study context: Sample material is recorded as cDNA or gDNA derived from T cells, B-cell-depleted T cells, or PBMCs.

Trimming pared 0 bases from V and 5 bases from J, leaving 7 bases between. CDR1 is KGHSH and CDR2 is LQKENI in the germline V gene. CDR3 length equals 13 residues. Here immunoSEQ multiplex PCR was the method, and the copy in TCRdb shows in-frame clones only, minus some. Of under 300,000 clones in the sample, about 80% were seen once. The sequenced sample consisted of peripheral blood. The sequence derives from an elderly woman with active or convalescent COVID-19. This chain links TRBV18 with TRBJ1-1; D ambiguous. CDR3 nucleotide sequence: TGTGCCAGCTCACCACCCTCGTATACTGAAGCTTTCTTT. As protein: CASSPPSYTEAFF.